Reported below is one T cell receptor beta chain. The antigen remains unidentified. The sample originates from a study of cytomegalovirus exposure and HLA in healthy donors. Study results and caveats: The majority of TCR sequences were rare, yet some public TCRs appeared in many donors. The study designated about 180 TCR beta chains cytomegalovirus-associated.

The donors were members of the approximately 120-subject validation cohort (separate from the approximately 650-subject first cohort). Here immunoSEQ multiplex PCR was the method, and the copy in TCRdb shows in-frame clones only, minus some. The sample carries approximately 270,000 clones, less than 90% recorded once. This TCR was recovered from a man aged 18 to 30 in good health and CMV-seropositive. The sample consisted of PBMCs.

The CDR3 region is CASRPPRDGNTEAFF. In DNA, the CDR3 is TGTGCCAGCAGGCCGCCCCGGGACGGGAACACTGAAGCTTTCTTT. The rearrangement joins TRBV6-6 to TRBJ1-1; possibly TRBD1 for D (5 bases). V dropped 6 bases and J dropped 1 base, with 15 bases sitting between them. From germline, CDR1 is MNHNY and CDR2 SVGAGI (reference sequence). CDR3 size: 15 residues.